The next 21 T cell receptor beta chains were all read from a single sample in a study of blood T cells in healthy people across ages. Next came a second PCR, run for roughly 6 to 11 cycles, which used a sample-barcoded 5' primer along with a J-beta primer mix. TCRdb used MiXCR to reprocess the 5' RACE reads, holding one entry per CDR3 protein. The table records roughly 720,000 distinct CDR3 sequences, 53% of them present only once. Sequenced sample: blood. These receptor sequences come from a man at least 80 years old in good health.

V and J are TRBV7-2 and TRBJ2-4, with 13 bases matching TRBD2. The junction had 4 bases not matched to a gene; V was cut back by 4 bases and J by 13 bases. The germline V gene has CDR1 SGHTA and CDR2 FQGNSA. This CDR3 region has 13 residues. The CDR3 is CASSSLAGGQQYF. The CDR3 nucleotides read TGTGCCAGCAGCTCACTAGCGGGGGGGCAGCAGTACTTC.

Here the CDR3 DNA reads TGTGCCAGCTCACCAAGACAGGGGGGCGAAGAGACCCAGTACTTC. Its translation is CASSPRQGGEETQYF. V and J are TRBV18 and TRBJ2-5; the match to TRBD1 covers 9 bases. Germline CDR1 is KGHSH and CDR2 is LQKENI. With 2 bases clipped from V and 3 bases from J, the junction kept 4 bases outside the gene matches. The CDR3 runs to 15 residues. The variable domain in full, with the rest retrieved from reference TRBV18 and TRBJ2-5, is NAGVMQNPRHLVRRRGQEARLRCSPMKGHSHVYWYRQLPEEGLKFMVYLQKENIIDESGMPKERFSAEFPKEGPSILRIQQVVRGDSAAYFCASSPRQGGEETQYFGPGTRLLVL.

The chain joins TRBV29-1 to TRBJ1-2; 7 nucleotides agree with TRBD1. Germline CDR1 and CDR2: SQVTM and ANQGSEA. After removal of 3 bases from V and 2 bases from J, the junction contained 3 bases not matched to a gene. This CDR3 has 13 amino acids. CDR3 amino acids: CSVDPTGNYGYTF. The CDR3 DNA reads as TGCAGCGTTGACCCGACAGGGAACTATGGCTACACCTTC. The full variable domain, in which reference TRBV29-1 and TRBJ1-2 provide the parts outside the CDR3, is SAVISQKPSRDICQRGTSLTIQCQVDSQVTMMFWYRQQPGQSLTLIATANQGSEATYESGFVIDKFPISRPNLTFSTLTVSNMSPEDSSIYLCSVDPTGNYGYTFGSGTRLTVV.

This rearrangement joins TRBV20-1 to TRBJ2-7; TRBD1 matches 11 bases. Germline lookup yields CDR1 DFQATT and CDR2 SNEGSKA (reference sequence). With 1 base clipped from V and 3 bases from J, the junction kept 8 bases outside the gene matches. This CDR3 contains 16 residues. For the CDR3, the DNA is TGCAGTGCTAGAGGTACCGCGGACAGGGGGCTCTACGAGCAGTACTTC. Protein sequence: CSARGTADRGLYEQYF.

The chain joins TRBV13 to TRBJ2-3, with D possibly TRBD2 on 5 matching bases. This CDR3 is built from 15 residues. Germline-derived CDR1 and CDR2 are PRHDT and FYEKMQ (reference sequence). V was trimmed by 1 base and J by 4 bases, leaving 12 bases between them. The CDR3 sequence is CASSLASNRPDTQYF. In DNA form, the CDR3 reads TGTGCCAGCAGCTTAGCTAGCAATAGGCCAGATACGCAGTATTTT.

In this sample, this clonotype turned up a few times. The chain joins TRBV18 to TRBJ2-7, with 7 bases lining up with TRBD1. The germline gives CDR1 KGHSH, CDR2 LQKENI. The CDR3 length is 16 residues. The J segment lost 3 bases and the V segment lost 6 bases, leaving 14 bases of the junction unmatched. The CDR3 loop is CASSQLSGTVRYEQYF. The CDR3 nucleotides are TGTGCCAGCTCCCAACTTTCCGGGACAGTGCGCTACGAGCAGTACTTC.

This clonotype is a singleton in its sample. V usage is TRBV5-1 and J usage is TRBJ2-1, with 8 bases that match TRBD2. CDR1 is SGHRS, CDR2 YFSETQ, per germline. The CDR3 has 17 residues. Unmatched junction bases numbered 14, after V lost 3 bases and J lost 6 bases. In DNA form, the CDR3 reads TGCGCCAGCAGCTCGGACTGGACTAGCTATCTCGGCAATGAGCAGTTCTTC. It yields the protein CASSSDWTSYLGNEQFF. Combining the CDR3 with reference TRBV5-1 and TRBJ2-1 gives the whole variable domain KAGVTQTPRYLIKTRGQQVTLSCSPISGHRSVSWYQQTPGQGLQFLFEYFSETQRNKGNFPGRFSGRQFSNSRSEMNVSTLELGDSALYLCASSSDWTSYLGNEQFFGPGTRLTVL.

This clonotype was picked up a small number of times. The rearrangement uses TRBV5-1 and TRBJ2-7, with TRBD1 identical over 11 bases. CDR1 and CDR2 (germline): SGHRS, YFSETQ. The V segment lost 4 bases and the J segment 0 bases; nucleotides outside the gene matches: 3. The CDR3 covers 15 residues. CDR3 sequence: CASSKGQGASYEQYF. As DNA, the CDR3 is TGCGCCAGCAGCAAAGGACAGGGGGCCTCCTACGAGCAGTACTTC.

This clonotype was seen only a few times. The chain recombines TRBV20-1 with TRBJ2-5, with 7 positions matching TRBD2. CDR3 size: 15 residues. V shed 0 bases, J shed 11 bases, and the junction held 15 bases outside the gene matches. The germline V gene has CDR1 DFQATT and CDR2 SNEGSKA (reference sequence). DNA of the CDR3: TGCAGTGCTAGAGATCTGGTGGGAGGGCCTTTGGAGCAGTACTTC. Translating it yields CSARDLVGGPLEQYF.

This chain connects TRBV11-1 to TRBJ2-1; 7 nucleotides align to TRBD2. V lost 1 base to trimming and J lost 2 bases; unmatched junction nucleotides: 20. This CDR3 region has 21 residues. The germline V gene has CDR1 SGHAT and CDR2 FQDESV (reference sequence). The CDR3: CASSLGYRRGLADPTYNEQFF. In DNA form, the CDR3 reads TGTGCCAGCAGCTTAGGATATCGTAGGGGTCTAGCGGACCCAACCTACAATGAGCAGTTCTTC.

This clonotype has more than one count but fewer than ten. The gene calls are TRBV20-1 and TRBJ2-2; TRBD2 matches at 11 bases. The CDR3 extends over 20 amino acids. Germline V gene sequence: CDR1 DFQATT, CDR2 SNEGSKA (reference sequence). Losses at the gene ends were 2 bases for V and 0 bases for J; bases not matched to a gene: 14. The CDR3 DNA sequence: TGCAGTGCTAGAAGGCGCCCGGGACTAGCGGAGCGCGCGAACACCGGGGAGCTGTTTTTT. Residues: CSARRRPGLAERANTGELFF.

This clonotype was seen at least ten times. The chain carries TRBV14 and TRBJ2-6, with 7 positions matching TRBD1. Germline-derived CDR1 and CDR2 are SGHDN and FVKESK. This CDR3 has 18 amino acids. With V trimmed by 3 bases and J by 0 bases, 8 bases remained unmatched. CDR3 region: CASSQPGQSISGANVLTF. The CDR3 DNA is TGTGCCAGCAGCCAGCCGGGACAGTCAATCTCTGGGGCCAACGTCCTGACTTTC.

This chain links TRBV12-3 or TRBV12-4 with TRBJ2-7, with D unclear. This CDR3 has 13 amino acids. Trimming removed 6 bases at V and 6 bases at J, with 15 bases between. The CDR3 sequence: CASRLRVPAEQYF. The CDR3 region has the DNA TGTGCCAGCAGGCTTAGAGTGCCTGCCGAGCAGTACTTC.

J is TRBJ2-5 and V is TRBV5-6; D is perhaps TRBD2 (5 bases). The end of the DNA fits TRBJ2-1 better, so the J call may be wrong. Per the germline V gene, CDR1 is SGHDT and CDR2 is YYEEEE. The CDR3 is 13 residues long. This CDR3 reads CASSFGEQETQFF. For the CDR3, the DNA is TGTGCCAGCAGCTTCGGGGAACAAGAGACCCAGTTCTTC.

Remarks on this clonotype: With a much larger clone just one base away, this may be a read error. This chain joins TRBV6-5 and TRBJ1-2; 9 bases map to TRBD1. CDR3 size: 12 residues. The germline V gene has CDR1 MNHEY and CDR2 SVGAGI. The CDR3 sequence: CASRRTGEGCTF. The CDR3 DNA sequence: TGTGCCAGCAGGCGGACAGGGGAAGGCTGCACCTTC.

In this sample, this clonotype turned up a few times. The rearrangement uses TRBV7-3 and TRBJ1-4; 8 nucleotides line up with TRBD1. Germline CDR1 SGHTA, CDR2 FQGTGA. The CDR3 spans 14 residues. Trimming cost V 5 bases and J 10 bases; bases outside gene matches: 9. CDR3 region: CASSPTGGPAKLFF. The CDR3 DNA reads TGTGCCAGCAGCCCCACAGGGGGGCCCGCAAAACTGTTTTTT.

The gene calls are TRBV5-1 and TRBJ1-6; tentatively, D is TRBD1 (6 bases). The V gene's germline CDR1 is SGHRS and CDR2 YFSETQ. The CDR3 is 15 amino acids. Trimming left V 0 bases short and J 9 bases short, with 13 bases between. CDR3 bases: TGCGCCAGCAGCTTGGAGGGGGATTTGGGTTCACCCCTCCACTTT. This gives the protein CASSLEGDLGSPLHF.

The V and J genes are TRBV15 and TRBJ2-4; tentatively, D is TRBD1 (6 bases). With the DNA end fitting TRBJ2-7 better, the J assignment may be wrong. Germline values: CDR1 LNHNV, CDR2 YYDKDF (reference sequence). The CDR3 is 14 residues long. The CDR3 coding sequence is TGTGCCACCAGCACCGGACAGATTCCCTACGAGCAGTACTTC. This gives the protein CATSTGQIPYEQYF.

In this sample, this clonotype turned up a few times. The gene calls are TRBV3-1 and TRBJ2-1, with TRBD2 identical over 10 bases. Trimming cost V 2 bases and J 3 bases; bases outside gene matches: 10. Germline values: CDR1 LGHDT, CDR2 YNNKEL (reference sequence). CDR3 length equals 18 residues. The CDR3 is CASSQKKGLAISYNEQFF. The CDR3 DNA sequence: TGTGCCAGCAGCCAAAAAAAGGGACTAGCGATTAGCTACAATGAGCAGTTCTTC.

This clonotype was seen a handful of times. CDR3 in amino acids: CASSSGVGVRGELFF. CDR3 DNA sequence: TGTGCCAGCAGCTCCGGGGTGGGGGTACGTGGGGAGCTGTTTTTT. The chain is built from TRBV7-2 and TRBJ2-2; D is perhaps TRBD1 or TRBD2 (5 bases each). The CDR3 is 15 amino acids. Germline lookup yields CDR1 SGHTA and CDR2 FQGNSA. The germline V and J ends were trimmed by 4 bases and 8 bases, with 17 bases remaining between them.

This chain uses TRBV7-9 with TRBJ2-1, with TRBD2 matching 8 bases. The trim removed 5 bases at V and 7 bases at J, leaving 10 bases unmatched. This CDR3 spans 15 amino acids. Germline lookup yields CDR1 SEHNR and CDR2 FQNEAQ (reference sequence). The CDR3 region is CASSPPGRAGNEQFF. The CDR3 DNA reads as TGTGCCAGCAGCCCACCCGGGAGGGCCGGGAATGAGCAGTTCTTC.